These 3 T cell receptor beta chains were all obtained from the same sample, sequenced in a study of glioma-infiltrating T cells after dendritic cell vaccination (dated by TCRdb to the mid-2010s). Libraries were made using the immunoSEQ multiplex PCR assay. The immuneACCESS repertoire file appears here via TCRdb, limited to in-frame rearrangements. These files lack a portion of the clones; in checked studies, under half of the deficit traces to unresolved V genes, and the cause of the others is not known. Here the sample has 75,000 to 100,000 clones; approximately 80% occur a single time. The top ten constitute around 5.9% of the sample. The sequences come from blood, collected before dendritic cell vaccination. Every receptor here comes from a human donor with glioblastoma.

The rearrangement links TRBV29-1 to TRBJ2-1; 14 bases match TRBD2. The CDR3 length is 14 residues. V shed 8 bases, J shed 6 bases, and the junction held 6 bases outside the gene matches. CDR1 SQVTM and CDR2 ANQGSEA come from the germline V gene. The CDR3 protein is CSCRGLAGGNEQFF. The CDR3 DNA follows: TGCAGCTGTCGCGGACTAGCGGGGGGCAATGAGCAGTTCTTC.

The chain links TRBV6-1 to TRBJ2-7; 9 bases agree with TRBD1. CDR3 length: 14 residues. V lost 7 bases to trimming and J lost 6 bases; unmatched junction nucleotides: 10. CDR1 MNHNS and CDR2 SASEGT come from the germline V gene. This CDR3 reads CASTPGQGRGEQYF. The CDR3 DNA sequence: TGTGCCAGCACCCCGGGACAGGGAAGGGGCGAGCAGTACTTC.

The gene calls are TRBV6-6 and TRBJ2-1; maybe TRBD1 (6 bases). Looked up from germline, CDR1 is MNHNY and CDR2 is SVGAGI (reference sequence). This CDR3 spans 13 amino acids. V lost 6 bases to trimming and J lost 5 bases, with 11 bases between them. The CDR3 reads CASRGTTDNEQFF. In DNA form, the CDR3 reads TGTGCCAGCAGGGGGACAACCGACAATGAGCAGTTCTTC.